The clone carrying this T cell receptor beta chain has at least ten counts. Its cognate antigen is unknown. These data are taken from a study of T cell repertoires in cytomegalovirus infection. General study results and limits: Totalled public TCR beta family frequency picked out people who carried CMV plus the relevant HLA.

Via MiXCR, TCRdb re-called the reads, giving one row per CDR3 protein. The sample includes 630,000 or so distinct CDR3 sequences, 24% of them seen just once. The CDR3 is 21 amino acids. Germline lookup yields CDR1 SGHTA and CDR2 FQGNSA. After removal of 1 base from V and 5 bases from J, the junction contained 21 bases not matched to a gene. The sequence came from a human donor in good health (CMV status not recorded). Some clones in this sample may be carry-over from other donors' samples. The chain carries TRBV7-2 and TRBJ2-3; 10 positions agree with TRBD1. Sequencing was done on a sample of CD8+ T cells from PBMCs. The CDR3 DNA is TGTGCCAGCAGCTTAGTCAAGGGACAGGGGCAGACGACGAATATCGAAGATACGCAGTATTTT. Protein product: CASSLVKGQGQTTNIEDTQYF. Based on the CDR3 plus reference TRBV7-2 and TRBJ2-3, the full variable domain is GAGVSQSPSNKVTEKGKDVELRCDPISGHTALYWYRQSLGQGLEFLIYFQGNSAPDKSGLPSDRFSAERTGGSVSTLTIQRTQQEDSAVYLCASSLVKGQGQTTNIEDTQYFGPGTRLTVL.